These 5 T cell receptor beta chains originate from one sample sequenced in a study of vaccination and CD4 T cells after COVID-19. No antigen is known for these receptors. The treatment here: roughly 10-day PBMC culture with coronavirus spike peptide pools or control peptides (ViraFEST assay). Sequencing of the DNA from cultured CD4+ T cells was carried out with the Oncomine TCR Beta short-read assay. One entry per CDR3 protein results from TCRdb running MiXCR on the PCR reads. The sample contains approximately 22,000 distinct CDR3 sequences, over 35% of which appear only once. Sequences were derived from CD4+ T cells from blood, cultured in vitro, sampled before SARS-CoV-2 vaccination. The source is a human donor who received a COVID-19 vaccine.

V and J are TRBV6-1 and TRBJ1-1; 9 positions agree with TRBD1. The CDR3 consists of 14 residues. V lost 4 bases to trimming and J lost 4 bases; unmatched junction nucleotides: 4. Germline V CDR1 and CDR2: MNHNS, SASEGT. For the CDR3, the DNA is TGTGCCAGCAGTGCTACAGGGGGCCGCACTGAAGCTTTCTTT. It specifies CASSATGGRTEAFF.

This clonotype was detected a few times. The chain employs TRBV27 and TRBJ1-2; D gene ambiguous. CDR1 and CDR2 from the germline V gene are MNHEY and SMNVEV (reference sequence). V was cut by 4 bases and J by 4 bases, with 7 bases left in between. This CDR3 comprises 12 residues. CDR3: CASSSGSYGYTF. The DNA of the CDR3 is TGTGCCAGCAGTTCGGGGTCCTATGGCTACACCTTC.

V usage is TRBV29-1 and J usage is TRBJ1-6, with 7 bases lining up with TRBD1. In germline, CDR1 is SQVTM, CDR2 ANQGSEA. J lost 6 bases, V lost 4 bases, and 3 bases had no gene match. This CDR3 contains 13 residues. The CDR3 bases are TGCAGCGTTGGGGACAGTCGTAATTCACCCCTCCACTTT. Its protein product is CSVGDSRNSPLHF.

This clonotype was observed a few times. V usage is TRBV20-1 and J usage is TRBJ1-4; 8 bases match TRBD1. Germline CDR1 and CDR2: DFQATT and SNEGSKA (reference sequence). With 2 bases clipped from V and 7 bases from J, the junction kept 6 bases outside the gene matches. The CDR3 is made up of 14 amino acids. The CDR3 nucleotides read TGCAGTGCTAGATGGGGGACAGGCGGTGAAAAACTGTTTTTT. Its protein is CSARWGTGGEKLFF.

This clonotype occurred a few times. The gene calls are TRBV20-1 and TRBJ2-3; weak D call: TRBD2 (7 bases). V was clipped by 1 base and J by 1 base, with 12 bases between them. Germline values: CDR1 DFQATT, CDR2 SNEGSKA (reference sequence). The CDR3 sequence is 15 residues long. Here the CDR3 reads CSARVGGPRTDTQYF. DNA of the CDR3: TGCAGTGCTAGAGTCGGGGGGCCTCGCACAGATACGCAGTATTTT.